This T cell receptor (beta chain) was documented in a study of shared clonotypes between healthy human individuals. Study information: A donor's plate count was three for CD4 naive and three for CD4 memory; CD8 naive had two and CD8 memory one. General study points: The study drew on few donors, limiting represented genetic and exposure-history diversity. Non-shared clonotypes had lower generation probabilities than clonotypes shared by all four sorted-subset donors.

The naive CD8 subset, CD45RO-negative cells positively selected for CCR7, excluded terminally differentiated effector memory CD45RA+ cells. Worth noting for this clone: Its antigen is unidentified.

In the study's own analysis: ImmunoSEQ supplied junction-only sequences lacking quality scores, so filtering was different. Generated by immunoSEQ multiplex PCR, the TCRdb table keeps only in-frame clones and is missing some. V and J calls and clone size are given by that table; D and trimming were obtained from the DNA. The sample shows about 800,000 clones, roughly 96% of them seen only once. Material for sequencing was naive CD8+ T cells sorted from blood. The TCR was taken from a young man in good health.

CDR3: CASSAGTLDQPQHF. The CDR3 nucleotides read TGTGCCAGCAGTGCCGGGACATTGGATCAGCCCCAGCATTTT. The V gene is TRBV6-6, the J gene TRBJ1-5, with a tentative D call TRBD1 (6 bases). Per germline, CDR1 MNHNY and CDR2 SVGAGI (reference sequence). This CDR3 is 14 amino acids long. Trimming shortened V by 5 bases and J by 5 bases, and 13 bases separated the two germline ends.